These 6 T cell receptor beta chains were all obtained from the same sample, sequenced in a study of T cells in Graves' hyperthyroidism and ophthalmopathy. TCR beta CDR3 region amplification was performed from RNA transcripts. Initially, a first-round RT-PCR of the TCR CDR3 employed the HTBI primer set. In TCRdb, the multiplex PCR reads were re-called with MiXCR into one record per CDR3 protein. Of approximately 600,000 distinct CDR3 sequences listed, roughly 14% were seen once; the top ten hold 5.5% to 7.5%. The sequenced sample was blood. The source is a woman in her twenties or thirties with Graves' hyperthyroidism that later progressed to Graves' ophthalmopathy.

The chain uses TRBV2 and TRBJ2-2; D is ambiguous. The germline V and J ends were trimmed by 5 bases and 7 bases, with 17 bases remaining between them. The germline V gene has CDR1 SNHLY and CDR2 FYNNEI. The CDR3 is 15 residues long. The DNA of the CDR3 is TGTGCCAGCAGTTTGCTTACGGGCAACGGCGGGGAGCTGTTTTTT. It translates to CASSLLTGNGGELFF.

Regarding this clonotype: This clone may be a read error of a much larger clone one base away. V and J are TRBV29-1 and TRBJ1-2; possible D gene TRBD1, 5 bases. The CDR3 loop spans 12 amino acids. Trimming took 5 bases from V and 3 from J, leaving 10 bases between them. Germline CDR1 is SQVTM and CDR2 is ANQGSEA. The CDR3 DNA is TGCAGCGTTCCCAGGGTCGACTATGGCTACACCTTC. It codes for CSVPRVDYGYTF.

Points on this clonotype: This may stem from a read error, because a much larger clone lies one nucleotide away. The chain is built from TRBV12-3 or TRBV12-4 and TRBJ1-3, with D possibly TRBD1 on 6 matching bases. This CDR3 spans 11 amino acids. V dropped 11 bases and J dropped 7 bases, with 12 bases sitting between them. The CDR3 nucleotides read TGTGCCGCTACAGGGTGCAACACCATATATTTT. It codes for CAATGCNTIYF.

This clonotype was seen ten or more times. V and J are TRBV10-3 and TRBJ1-5; D is possibly TRBD1 (5 bases). This CDR3 spans 14 amino acids. Trimming pared 6 bases from V and 5 bases from J, leaving 14 bases between. Germline CDR1 is ENHRY and CDR2 is SYGVKD. In DNA form, the CDR3 reads TGTGCCATCAGCGGATGGGGGGGGGATCAGCCCCAGCATTTT. Translating it yields CAISGWGGDQPQHF.

The genes are TRBV5-8 and TRBJ1-1, with D unresolved. The V end lost 0 bases, the J end lost 1 base, and 16 bases lay between the germline ends. Germline values: CDR1 SGHTS, CDR2 YDEGEE. This CDR3 is 17 amino acids long. CDR3 sequence reads: CASSLGSIRIKNTEAFF. CDR3 DNA sequence: TGTGCCAGCAGCTTGGGAAGCATTAGAATTAAGAACACTGAAGCTTTCTTT.

Concerning this clonotype: A much larger clone differs from this one at a single base, so this may be a read error. Because it lacks the conserved phenylalanine or tryptophan at the end, this CDR3 is likely a read error. The chain uses TRBV19 and TRBJ2-1, with D perhaps TRBD1 or TRBD2 (6 bases each). The V end lost 5 bases, the J end lost 3 bases, and 17 bases lay between the germline ends. The V gene's germline CDR1 is LNHDA and CDR2 SQIVND (reference sequence). The CDR3 consists of 16 residues. The CDR3 loop reads CASSPRGGLSYNEQFL. The CDR3 DNA is TGTGCCAGTAGTCCTCGTGGGGGGCTAAGCTACAATGAGCAGTTCCTC.